This TCR beta chain derives from a study of blood T cell repertoires in COVID-19. Assay used: immunoSEQ multiplex PCR; TCRdb lists only in-frame clones, some missing. The sample lists just over 300,000 clones, roughly 87% occurring once. Trimming removed 0 bases from V and 2 bases from J; junction bases left unmatched: 2. The CDR3 sequence is 15 residues long. Germline V gene data show CDR1 as LGHDT and CDR2 as YNNKEL (reference sequence). The chain joins TRBV3-1 (or the pseudogene TRBV3-2) to TRBJ2-7; 9 bases map to TRBD1. The sequencing sample was made of peripheral blood. This TCR derives from a man aged 18 to 35 with active or convalescent COVID-19. CDR3 sequence reads: CASSQEQGAAYEQYF. The CDR3 coding sequence is TGTGCCAGCAGCCAAGAACAGGGGGCGGCCTACGAGCAGTACTTC.